These T cell receptor beta chains were read from a single sample in a study of T cells after yellow fever vaccination. MiXCR, applied by TCRdb to the 5' RACE reads, yields one record per CDR3 protein. Among some 260,000 distinct CDR3 sequences listed, 5.2% were seen once. This material consisted of CD4+ T cells sorted from PBMCs, taken on the day of the yellow fever booster vaccination. The receptors come from a man between 18 and 35 years old who received the YFV17D yellow fever vaccine. Both conserved end residues are part of each CDR3. The D gene is left open where the match is weak. Size is stated for part of the rows, as once, few or many counts, or as a class when the clone is expanded.

V gene	clone size	D gene	J gene	CDR3 protein	CDR3 DNA
TRBV20-1	many	.	TRBJ2-5	CSAPGPAETQYF	TGCAGTGCACCCGGTCCCGCGGAGACCCAGTACTTC
TRBV7-2	many	TRBD2	TRBJ2-7	CASSPSGGPYEQYF	TGTGCCAGCAGCCCTAGCGGGGGGCCCTACGAGCAGTACTTC
TRBV7-8	few	.	TRBJ1-5	CASSLDGVIVGNQPQHF	TGTGCCAGCAGCTTAGATGGGGTGATCGTTGGCAATCAGCCCCAGCATTTT
TRBV7-7	few	.	TRBJ1-6	CASSFKGISYNSPLHF	TGTGCTAGCAGCTTCAAGGGGATCTCCTATAATTCACCCCTCCACTTT
TRBV7-2	few	TRBD2	TRBJ2-3	CASSSLADFTDTQYF	TGTGCCAGCAGCTCTCTAGCGGATTTCACAGATACGCAGTATTTT
TRBV19	few	TRBD2	TRBJ2-5	CASSISGRWETQYF	TGTGCCAGTAGTATCAGCGGGAGATGGGAGACCCAGTACTTC
TRBV5-6	many	.	TRBJ2-5	CASSLPTGVQETQYF	TGTGCCAGCAGCTTGCCGACAGGAGTACAAGAGACCCAGTACTTC
TRBV5-1	.	TRBD1	TRBJ2-5	CASSFGQGARTQYF	TGCGCCAGCAGCTTCGGGCAGGGGGCGAGGACCCAGTACTTC
TRBV5-1	few	TRBD1	TRBJ2-2	CASSETGGPGELFF	TGCGCCAGCAGCGAGACAGGGGGTCCCGGGGAGCTGTTTTTT
TRBV30	few	.	TRBJ1-2	CAWSVLTGGVDTF	TGTGCCTGGAGTGTCTTGACAGGAGGAGTCGACACCTTC
TRBV27	.	.	TRBJ1-1	CASSFRRGSTEAFF	TGTGCCAGCAGTTTTAGGAGGGGGAGTACTGAAGCTTTCTTT
TRBV10-3	.	.	TRBJ2-5	CAISESPTGLETQYF	TGTGCCATCAGTGAGTCACCGACAGGACTAGAGACCCAGTACTTC
TRBV5-8	few	.	TRBJ2-2	CASILGLALSVNGELFF	TGTGCCAGCATCCTAGGACTTGCGTTGTCAGTCAACGGGGAGCTGTTTTTT
TRBV19	.	.	TRBJ1-1	CASQGVSEAFF	TGTGCCAGCCAGGGTGTATCTGAAGCTTTCTTT
TRBV3-1	many	TRBD2	TRBJ2-7	CASSQQTSSEQYF	TGTGCCAGCAGCCAACAGACTAGCTCCGAGCAGTACTTC
TRBV30	few	.	TRBJ2-3	CAWSVQGGAQYF	TGTGCCTGGAGTGTTCAGGGTGGGGCGCAGTATTTT
TRBV4-1	few	TRBD1	TRBJ1-4	CASSLQTGSTNEKLFF	TGCGCCAGCAGCCTACAGACAGGGTCAACTAATGAAAAACTGTTTTTT
TRBV7-9	many	.	TRBJ2-2	CASSGGTGGELFF	TGTGCCAGCAGCGGCGGGACTGGCGGGGAGCTGTTTTTT
TRBV2	.	.	TRBJ1-5	CASRGGLVVQPQHF	TGTGCCAGCAGGGGGGGACTCGTGGTTCAGCCCCAGCATTTT
TRBV11-2	many	TRBD1	TRBJ1-2	CASRAPGQGDGYTF	TGTGCCAGCAGAGCGCCGGGGCAGGGGGATGGCTACACCTTC
TRBV7-3	many	TRBD1	TRBJ1-2	CASSSRQGRGGYTF	TGTGCCAGCAGCTCTCGACAGGGGCGAGGTGGCTACACCTTC
TRBV4-1	.	.	TRBJ1-5	CASSQVGRDQPQHF	TGCGCCAGCAGCCAAGTAGGGCGAGATCAGCCCCAGCATTTT
TRBV6-2/TRBV6-3	many	TRBD1	TRBJ2-1	CASSLNPLTGAGEQFF	TGTGCCAGCAGTCTCAACCCTTTGACAGGGGCGGGTGAGCAGTTCTTC
TRBV7-2	many	.	TRBJ2-5	CASSLGSGRETQYF	TGTGCCAGCAGCTTAGGTTCGGGTAGGGAGACCCAGTACTTC
TRBV20-1	few	.	TRBJ2-5	CSAKSPLYQETQYF	TGCAGTGCTAAGTCCCCCCTGTACCAAGAGACCCAGTACTTC
TRBV14	few	.	TRBJ1-6	CASSPDLRYSPLHF	TGTGCCAGCAGTCCGGATCTTAGATATTCACCCCTCCACTTT
TRBV7-2	.	TRBD1	TRBJ1-2	CASSSRQGRGYTF	TGTGCCAGCAGCTCCCGACAGGGTAGGGGCTACACCTTC
TRBV10-3	many	.	TRBJ2-3	CAISISVPGTDTQYF	TGTGCCATCAGTATTTCCGTACCGGGCACAGATACGCAGTATTTT
TRBV7-3	.	.	TRBJ2-3	CASSLGDWEVQYF	TGTGCCAGCAGCTTAGGTGACTGGGAGGTGCAGTATTTT
TRBV7-2	few	TRBD1	TRBJ1-6	CASSATGEEGSPLHF	TGTGCCAGCAGCGCTACAGGGGAGGAGGGTTCCCCCCTCCACTTT
TRBV5-8	many	.	TRBJ2-3	CASSLMEHGYTDTQYF	TGTGCCAGCAGCTTGATGGAACATGGGTACACAGATACGCAGTATTTT
TRBV9	many	.	TRBJ2-7	CASSVDAGSYEQYF	TGTGCCAGCAGCGTAGACGCCGGATCCTACGAGCAGTACTTC
TRBV6-5	few	TRBD2	TRBJ2-1	CASSFRTRDEQFF	TGTGCCAGCAGTTTCCGGACTAGGGATGAGCAGTTCTTC
TRBV7-9	few	.	TRBJ1-1	CASRAWGRRNTEAFF	TGTGCCAGCAGGGCATGGGGCAGACGGAACACTGAAGCTTTCTTT
TRBV18	many	.	TRBJ1-4	CASSPTVYATNEKLFF	TGTGCCAGCTCACCGACGGTATATGCAACTAATGAAAAACTGTTTTTT
TRBV2	few	.	TRBJ1-6	CASSSRGLNNSPLHF	TGTGCCAGCAGTAGCAGGGGACTTAATAATTCACCCCTCCACTTT
TRBV20-1	few	.	TRBJ2-5	CSANGVITVETQYF	TGCAGTGCTAACGGGGTTATAACGGTGGAGACCCAGTACTTC
TRBV7-8	few	.	TRBJ2-5	CASSFARQETQYF	TGTGCCAGCAGCTTCGCCAGGCAAGAGACCCAGTACTTC
TRBV4-3	.	.	TRBJ2-2	CASSHEVGSTGELFF	TGCGCCAGCAGCCATGAAGTGGGTAGCACCGGGGAGCTGTTTTTT
TRBV12-3/TRBV12-4	few	.	TRBJ2-1	CASTLRGAENEQFF	TGTGCCAGCACCCTCCGGGGGGCCGAGAATGAGCAGTTCTTC
TRBV5-1	.	.	TRBJ1-1	CATSQGSYTEAFF	TGCGCCACCTCACAGGGCTCCTACACTGAAGCTTTCTTT
TRBV7-2	.	.	TRBJ1-5	CASSLGDHLAQHF	TGTGCCAGCAGCTTGGGAGATCATTTGGCCCAGCATTTT
TRBV15	few	TRBD1	TRBJ1-1	CARGETGRTEAFF	TGTGCCAGGGGGGAGACAGGGAGGACTGAAGCTTTCTTT
TRBV7-3	few	TRBD1	TRBJ2-3	CASSPQRQGTLGTDTQYF	TGTGCCAGCAGCCCACAACGACAGGGGACTTTGGGCACAGATACGCAGTATTTT
TRBV5-1	few	.	TRBJ1-1	CATSGQEDTEAFF	TGCGCCACCTCGGGCCAGGAGGACACTGAAGCTTTCTTT
TRBV7-2	few	TRBD2	TRBJ2-5	CASSLAGVAGVSRETQYF	TGTGCCAGCAGCCTTGCGGGGGTAGCGGGGGTATCGCGGGAGACCCAGTACTTC